Shown below are 24 T cell receptor beta chains from a single sample sequenced in a study of OX40 agonist ivuxolimab in advanced cancers. The table came from immunoSEQ multiplex PCR; TCRdb's copy has only in-frame clones and leaves some out. The sample lists fewer than 90,000 clones; around 90% were seen once. The specimen comprised CD4+ or CD8+ T cells sorted from blood, sampled in a trial of the OX40 agonist ivuxolimab. These receptors came from an adult with an advanced solid tumor such as melanoma, head and neck, liver or kidney cancer.

The J gene is TRBJ1-5, the V gene TRBV19, with D perhaps TRBD1 (5 bases). The CDR3 has 14 amino acids. Trimming removed 8 bases from V and 4 bases from J, with 15 bases in between. Germline V gene data show CDR1 as LNHDA and CDR2 as SQIVND (reference sequence). The CDR3 loop reads CASRTLTVNQPQHF. The CDR3, as DNA: TGTGCCAGTCGAACCCTGACAGTTAATCAGCCCCAGCATTTT. Looking up the rest from reference TRBV19 and TRBJ1-5 gives the full variable domain: DGGITQSPKYLFRKEGQNVTLSCEQNLNHDAMYWYRQDPGQGLRLIYYSQIVNDFQKGDIAEGYSVSREKKESFPLTVTSAQKNPTAFYLCASRTLTVNQPQHFGDGTRLSIL.

DNA for the CDR3: TGTGCCTGGAGTTTGATGGGGAACACTGAAGCTTTCTTT. Translating it yields CAWSLMGNTEAFF. The V gene is TRBV30, the J gene TRBJ1-1, with D unresolved. CDR3 length equals 13 residues. The V end was cut by 2 bases, the J end by 1 base, with 8 bases between. The V gene's germline CDR1 is GTSNPN and CDR2 SVGIG (reference sequence). Looking up the rest from reference TRBV30 and TRBJ1-1 gives the full variable domain: SQTIHQWPATLVQPVGSPLSLECTVEGTSNPNLYWYRQAAGRGLQLLFYSVGIGQISSEVPQNLSASRPQDRQFILSSKKLLLSDSGFYLCAWSLMGNTEAFFGQGTRLTVV.

This chain links TRBV5-1 with TRBJ2-7, with TRBD2 matching 7 bases. Looked up from germline, CDR1 is SGHRS and CDR2 is YFSETQ. The CDR3 spans 15 residues. Unmatched junction bases numbered 12, after V lost 4 bases and J lost 5 bases. CDR3 residues: CASSPSRTRSHEQYF. The CDR3 region has the DNA TGCGCCAGCAGCCCCTCCAGGACTAGATCGCACGAGCAGTACTTC.

A few counts support this clone. V is TRBV19 and J is TRBJ1-2; D is unclear. The length of the CDR3 is 11 residues. Per germline, CDR1 LNHDA and CDR2 SQIVND (reference sequence). The V end lost 3 bases, the J end lost 1 base, and 0 bases lay between the germline ends. CDR3 amino acids: CASSINYGYTF. The CDR3, as DNA: TGTGCCAGTAGTATTAACTATGGCTACACCTTC. Based on the CDR3 plus reference TRBV19 and TRBJ1-2, the full variable domain is DGGITQSPKYLFRKEGQNVTLSCEQNLNHDAMYWYRQDPGQGLRLIYYSQIVNDFQKGDIAEGYSVSREKKESFPLTVTSAQKNPTAFYLCASSINYGYTFGSGTRLTVV.

This rearrangement joins TRBV7-2 to TRBJ1-2, with 9 bases fitting TRBD1. The germline V gene encodes CDR1 SGHTA and CDR2 FQGNSA. The V gene end was trimmed by 2 bases and the J gene end by 2 bases; junction bases not matched to a gene: 15. This CDR3 region has 19 residues. CDR3 sequence reads: CASSLLDPGQGGSNYGYTF. The CDR3 DNA reads TGTGCCAGCAGCTTATTGGACCCGGGACAGGGTGGTTCGAACTATGGCTACACCTTC.

V gene TRBV29-1 combines with J gene TRBJ2-7; 9 nucleotides line up with TRBD1. Germline assignment: CDR1 SQVTM and CDR2 ANQGSEA. The trim removed 7 bases at V and 0 bases at J, leaving 10 bases unmatched. CDR3 length equals 15 residues. CDR3 in DNA: TGCAGCGGGGACTCCGGGACAGGGCTCTCCTACGAGCAGTACTTC. This encodes CSGDSGTGLSYEQYF.

The chain combines TRBV4-2 with TRBJ2-7; perhaps TRBD2 as D (7 bases). This CDR3 is 15 amino acids long. Germline V gene data show CDR1 as LGHNA and CDR2 as YNFKEQ. The V end was cut by 0 bases, the J end by 6 bases, with 15 bases between. In DNA form, the CDR3 reads TGTGCCAGCAGCCAAGATATGGGAGGGGGGGGCGAGCAGTACTTC. It specifies CASSQDMGGGGEQYF.

V usage is TRBV5-5 and J usage is TRBJ2-4; possibly TRBD1 for D (5 bases). Trimming took 4 bases from V and 5 from J, leaving 22 bases between them. Germline V gives CDR1 SGHKS, CDR2 YYEKEE (reference sequence). This CDR3 has 17 residues. The CDR3 DNA is TGTGCCAGCAGCGAAGGCTGGGTGAACTCAGGGCAAAACATTCAGTACTTC. It codes for CASSEGWVNSGQNIQYF.

J is TRBJ2-7 and V is TRBV5-1, with 7 bases matching TRBD2. The length of the CDR3 is 13 residues. Germline trimming cut 4 bases from V and 5 bases from J; bases unmatched to any gene: 6. Germline-derived CDR1 and CDR2 are SGHRS and YFSETQ. CDR3 coding DNA: TGCGCCAGCAGCGTACCGGGAGGCCACGAGCAGTACTTC. Protein product: CASSVPGGHEQYF.

The V gene is TRBV5-1, the J gene TRBJ2-7; TRBD2 agrees at 12 bases. V lost 4 bases, J lost 4 bases, and 6 bases stayed unmatched. This CDR3 has 15 residues. Germline V gene lookup returns CDR1 SGHRS and CDR2 YFSETQ. DNA of the CDR3: TGCGCCAGCAGCCCGACTAGCGGGAGTGTTTACGAGCAGTACTTC. This encodes CASSPTSGSVYEQYF.

The chain joins TRBV29-1 to TRBJ1-2; D call uncertain. Germline CDR1 is SQVTM and CDR2 is ANQGSEA. Deletions cut 7 bases from V and 0 bases from J, with 15 bases between. CDR3 length: 14 amino acids. The CDR3 bases are TGCAGCGCGACCCGGCGACAAGCTAACTATGGCTACACCTTC. As protein: CSATRRQANYGYTF.

The genes are TRBV7-9 and TRBJ2-7, with 14 bases that match TRBD2. Germline trimming cut 5 bases from V and 6 bases from J; bases unmatched to any gene: 3. This CDR3 comprises 14 residues. Germline loops: CDR1 SEHNR, CDR2 FQNEAQ (reference sequence). The DNA of the CDR3 is TGTGCCAGCAGCACAGGACTAGCGGGAGGCGAGCAGTACTTC. Translation: CASSTGLAGGEQYF.

The rearrangement uses TRBV7-2 and TRBJ2-7, with 11 nucleotides matching TRBD2. Germline trimming cut 1 base from V and 6 bases from J; bases unmatched to any gene: 2. Germline loops: CDR1 SGHTA, CDR2 FQGNSA. The CDR3 length is 14 residues. The DNA of the CDR3 is TGTGCCAGCAGCTTAGTAGCGGGAGGGGTCGAGCAGTACTTC. This gives the protein CASSLVAGGVEQYF.

CDR3 DNA sequence: TGCGCCAGCAGCCAAGTCCAATTGGGGACCGGGGAGCTGTTTTTT. It yields the protein CASSQVQLGTGELFF. The chain joins TRBV4-3 to TRBJ2-2; D is unclear. The CDR3 consists of 15 residues. Trimming cost V 1 base and J 5 bases, with 11 bases left between them. Germline lookup yields CDR1 LGHNA and CDR2 YSLEER.

The chain joins TRBV28 to TRBJ2-2; tentatively, D is TRBD1 or TRBD2 (6 bases each). V dropped 7 bases and J dropped 5 bases, with 20 bases sitting between them. Germline V CDR1 and CDR2: MDHEN, SYDVKM. This CDR3 spans 16 amino acids. For the CDR3, the DNA is TGTGCCAGCATTGGAAACGAGGGGGGTTTAACCGGGGAGCTGTTTTTT. Amino acid sequence: CASIGNEGGLTGELFF.

This chain connects TRBV18 to TRBJ2-6; TRBD1 matches at 12 bases. The J segment lost 0 bases and the V segment lost 3 bases, leaving 3 bases of the junction unmatched. This CDR3 contains 18 residues. Germline V gene data show CDR1 as KGHSH and CDR2 as LQKENI. In nucleotides, the CDR3 is TGTGCCAGCTCACCCGGGACAGGGGGCGCCTCTGGGGCCAACGTCCTGACTTTC. Its translation: CASSPGTGGASGANVLTF.

The J gene is TRBJ2-5, the V gene TRBV4-1; D may be TRBD2 (6 bases). CDR1 and CDR2 (germline): MGHRA, YSYEKL. The CDR3 sequence is 16 residues long. V lost 0 bases and J lost 6, with 17 bases in between. The CDR3 loop reads CASSQDRTIGGKTQYF. The CDR3 region has the DNA TGCGCCAGCAGCCAAGATAGGACTATTGGCGGAAAGACCCAGTACTTC.

The V and J genes are TRBV7-2 and TRBJ2-2; possibly TRBD2 for D (6 bases). The CDR3 has 14 amino acids. Germline V CDR1 and CDR2: SGHTA, FQGNSA. Deletions cut 3 bases from V and 6 bases from J, with 11 bases between. The DNA for the CDR3 is TGTGCCAGCAGCTTCATCGGGGGTTCCGGGGAGCTGTTTTTT. Translated, it gives CASSFIGGSGELFF.

The chain uses TRBV27 and TRBJ2-3; D perhaps matches TRBD2 (6 bases). The V and J ends lost 4 bases and 2 bases respectively, with 19 bases between them. CDR3 length equals 17 residues. Germline-derived CDR1 and CDR2 are MNHEY and SMNVEV (reference sequence). The CDR3 DNA sequence: TGTGCCAGCAGTTCGACCAGACTAGGTGCCCTCACAGATACGCAGTATTTT. Its protein is CASSSTRLGALTDTQYF.

The rearrangement uses TRBV4-3 and TRBJ2-1, with 8 bases identical to TRBD1. The germline CDR1 and CDR2 sequences are LGHNA and YSLEER. The ends lost 0 bases at V and 8 bases at J; junction bases unmatched: 3. The CDR3 extends over 14 amino acids. The chain's CDR3 is CASSQDWTGHEQFF. The CDR3 DNA is TGCGCCAGCAGCCAAGATTGGACAGGGCATGAGCAGTTCTTC.

V gene TRBV27 combines with J gene TRBJ1-4; possible D gene TRBD1, 5 bases. The germline V gene has CDR1 MNHEY and CDR2 SMNVEV (reference sequence). CDR3 length: 14 residues. V gave up 5 bases and J gave up 7 bases, with 14 bases separating them. CDR3: CASSLRQSLEKLFF. CDR3 DNA sequence: TGTGCCAGCAGTCTCAGACAGAGTCTTGAAAAACTGTTTTTT.

The chain employs TRBV12-2 and TRBJ1-1. TRBV12-2 is a pseudogene locus. The CDR3 spans 15 residues. The CDR3 here is CASRLDPRIDEEAFF. The CDR3, as DNA: TGTGCAAGTCGCTTAGATCCGAGGATCGACGAGGAAGCTTTCTTT.

The rearrangement joins TRBV28 to TRBJ1-2, with D perhaps matching TRBD1 (6 bases). Trimming left V 8 bases short and J 8 bases short, with 21 bases between. CDR1 is MDHEN, CDR2 SYDVKM, per germline. This CDR3 has 14 amino acids. The CDR3, as DNA: TGTGCCAGCCGTTGGGGGGCAGGGACAAGCGGCTACACCTTC. It yields the protein CASRWGAGTSGYTF.

The chain joins TRBV5-6 to TRBJ2-7; the D gene is possibly TRBD1 (5 bases). The CDR3 runs 14 residues. CDR1 is SGHDT, CDR2 YYEEEE, per germline. Trimming removed 0 bases at V and 2 bases at J, with 9 bases between. CDR3 region: CASSLDRRAYEQYF. CDR3 DNA sequence: TGTGCCAGCAGCTTGGACCGCAGGGCCTACGAGCAGTACTTC.